This T cell receptor (beta chain) was observed in a study of response to subunit inactivated influenza vaccine. Overall study results and limits: Authors suggested few new T cells are recruited by each seasonal influenza vaccination.

Each CDR3 protein is one row after TCRdb ran MiXCR on the RT-PCR reads. The sample records over 300,000 distinct CDR3 sequences, around a fifth being singletons. This CDR3 is 16 amino acids long. The V segment lost 4 bases and the J segment 3 bases; nucleotides outside the gene matches: 11. This clonotype has at least ten counts. The target antigen is unknown. This sample comprised PBMCs from blood, obtained less than 22 months after vaccination. This rearrangement joins TRBV12-3 or TRBV12-4 to TRBJ1-2; 7 bases are shared with TRBD1. The source is a man in his fifties or sixties who received an inactivated influenza vaccine. The CDR3 DNA is TGTGCCAGCAGTTCCCCCGGGACAGATGTTTACTATGGCTACACCTTC. This codes for CASSSPGTDVYYGYTF.